This TCR beta chain stems from a study of siplizumab effects on memory and regulatory T cells. Points from the study as a whole: Proliferating Tregs from siplizumab cultures lacked functional confirmation of suppression.

On this clone: Its antigen is as yet unknown.

Each sample had roughly 10^5 TCR templates assayed. Repertoires were generated with immunoSEQ multiplex PCR, while TCRdb's copy carries only in-frame clones and drops some. Here the sample spans approximately 120,000 clones, under 95% being singletons. The sample was Tregs sorted from blood. This TCR was recovered from a human donor in good health.

The chain's CDR3 is CASSLASLGRVFSGANVLTF. DNA for the CDR3: TGTGCCAGCAGCTTAGCCAGTCTCGGCAGGGTGTTTTCTGGGGCCAACGTCCTGACTTTC. The J gene is TRBJ2-6, the V gene TRBV7-2; D possibly corresponds to TRBD1 (5 bases). CDR1 is SGHTA, CDR2 FQGNSA, per germline. V was trimmed by 0 bases and J by 1 base, leaving 19 bases between them. There are 20 residues in the CDR3. The full variable domain, its missing parts supplied by reference TRBV7-2 and TRBJ2-6, is GAGVSQSPSNKVTEKGKDVELRCDPISGHTALYWYRQSLGQGLEFLIYFQGNSAPDKSGLPSDRFSAERTGGSVSTLTIQRTQQEDSAVYLCASSLASLGRVFSGANVLTFGAGSRLTVL.